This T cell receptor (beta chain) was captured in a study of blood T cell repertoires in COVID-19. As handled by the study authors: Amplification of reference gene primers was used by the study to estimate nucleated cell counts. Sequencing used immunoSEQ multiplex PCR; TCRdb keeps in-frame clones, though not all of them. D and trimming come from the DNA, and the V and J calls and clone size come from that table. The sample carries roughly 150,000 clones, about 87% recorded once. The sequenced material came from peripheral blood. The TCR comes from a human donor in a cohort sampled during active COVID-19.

The DNA of the CDR3 is TGTGCCAGCAGCTTAATTGGTGGGAGCTCCTACGAGCAGTACTTC. Amino acids: CASSLIGGSSYEQYF. The chain uses TRBV7-3 and TRBJ2-7, with D possibly TRBD2 on 5 matching bases. V gave up 1 base and J gave up 0 bases, with 10 bases separating them. Germline V gives CDR1 SGHTA, CDR2 FQGTGA. This CDR3 comprises 15 residues.